The entry below describes one TCR beta chain. Its target is unknown. The data stem from a study of PD-L1 blockade in urothelial cancer. Study-wide background: Each patient had 0 to 3 earlier chemotherapy regimens. The authors examined blood 3 weeks (second dose) and 6 weeks after treatment start. Overall study results and limits: Survival was better when pretreatment blood TCR clonality fell below the median.

Time point given: pretreatment peripheral blood. Patients yielded 1 to 8 samples each, pretreatment and on-treatment. The CDR3 extends over 15 amino acids. Germline loops: CDR1 SNHLY, CDR2 FYNNEI. V shed 5 bases and J shed 2 bases, with 15 bases lying between them. Assay: immunoSEQ multiplex PCR; the TCRdb copy retains only in-frame clones and omits some. The sample holds tens of thousands of clones, around 83% seen once. The clonotype originates from a woman in her 70s with urothelial cancer. This specimen was PBMCs, taken around atezolizumab (anti-PD-L1) treatment. The chain recombines TRBV2 with TRBJ1-2, with D possibly matching TRBD1 (6 bases). CDR3 sequence (DNA): TGTGCCAGCAGTCGGGACACATCGCCCAACTATGGCTACACCTTC. This encodes CASSRDTSPNYGYTF. The full variable domain, rest sourced from reference TRBV2 and TRBJ1-2, is EPEVTQTPSHQVTQMGQEVILRCVPISNHLYFYWYRQILGQKVEFLVSFYNNEISEKSEIFDDQFSVERPDGSNFTLKIRSTKLEDSAMYFCASSRDTSPNYGYTFGSGTRLTVV.